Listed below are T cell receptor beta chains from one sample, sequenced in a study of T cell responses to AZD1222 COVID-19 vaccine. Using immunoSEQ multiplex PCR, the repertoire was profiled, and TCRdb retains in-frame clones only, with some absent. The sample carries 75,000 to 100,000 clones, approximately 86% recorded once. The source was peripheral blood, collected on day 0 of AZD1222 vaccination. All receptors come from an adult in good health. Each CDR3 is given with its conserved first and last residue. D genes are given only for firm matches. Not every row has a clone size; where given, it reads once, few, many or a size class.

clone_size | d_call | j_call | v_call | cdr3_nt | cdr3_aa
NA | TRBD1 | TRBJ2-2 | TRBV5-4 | TGTGCCAGCCAATGGACAGGGAACACCGGGGAGCTGTTTTTT | CASQWTGNTGELFF
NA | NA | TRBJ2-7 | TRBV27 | TGTGCCAGCAGTTTAGTTTGGGGGGACGAGCAGTACTTC | CASSLVWGDEQYF
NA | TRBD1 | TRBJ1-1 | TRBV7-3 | TGTGCCAGCAGCTCCGCCCTTGGCAGGGGGGGAGAGACTGAAGCTTTCTTT | CASSSALGRGGETEAFF
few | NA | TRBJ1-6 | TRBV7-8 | TGTGCCAGCAGCTCGAACCCACGGGAAGCCCCAAGTGGTAATTCACCCCTCCACTTT | CASSSNPREAPSGNSPLHF
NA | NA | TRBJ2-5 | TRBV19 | TGTGCCAGTAGACAGTCTTCAGAGACCCAGTACTTC | CASRQSSETQYF
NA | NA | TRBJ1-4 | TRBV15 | TGTGCCACCAGCTTCGGGACCCCCGAATTTGGTGAAAAACTGTTTTTT | CATSFGTPEFGEKLFF
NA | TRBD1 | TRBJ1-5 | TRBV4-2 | TGTGCCAGCAGCCAAGAAAGGACAGGGGGCTTCATACAGCCCCAGCATTTT | CASSQERTGGFIQPQHF
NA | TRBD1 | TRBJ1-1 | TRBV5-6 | TGTGCCAGCAGCTCTCAGGGACAGGGTGGGGAAGCTTTCTTT | CASSSQGQGGEAFF
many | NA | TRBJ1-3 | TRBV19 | TGTGCCAGTAGTACAGGGGAATGGGGCTCTGGAAACACCATATATTTT | CASSTGEWGSGNTIYF
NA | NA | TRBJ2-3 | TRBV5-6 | TGTGCCAGCAGCTTGGGGGTTCGCGGCACAGATACGCAGTATTTT | CASSLGVRGTDTQYF
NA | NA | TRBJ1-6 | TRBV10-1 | TGCGCCAGCAGTGAGTCGAGCACAAACGGTAATTCACCCCTCCACTTT | CASSESSTNGNSPLHF
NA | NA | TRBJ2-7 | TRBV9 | TGTGCCAGCAGCCCAGGCCAGGCTCCCTCCTACGAGCAGTACTTC | CASSPGQAPSYEQYF
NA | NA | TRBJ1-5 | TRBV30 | TGTGCCTGGAGTCGTGGACAGTCTAGCAATCAGCCCCAGCATTTT | CAWSRGQSSNQPQHF
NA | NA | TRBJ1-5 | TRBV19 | TGTGCCAGTAGTCGCGGGGGTGGTAGCAATCAGCCCCAGCATTTT | CASSRGGGSNQPQHF
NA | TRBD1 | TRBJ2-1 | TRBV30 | TGTGCCTGGAGACACTCCACAGGGGTTGAGCAGTTCTTC | CAWRHSTGVEQFF
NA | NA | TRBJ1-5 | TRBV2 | TGTGCCAGCGGGACCGGGGGGCAGCCCCAGCATTTT | CASGTGGQPQHF
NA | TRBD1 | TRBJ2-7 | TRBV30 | TGTGCCACCGGACAGGGATACGAGCAGTACTTC | CATGQGYEQYF
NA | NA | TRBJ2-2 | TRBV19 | TGTGCCAGTAGGGGGCTACGAGGGGCGAACACCGGGGAGCTGTTTTTT | CASRGLRGANTGELFF
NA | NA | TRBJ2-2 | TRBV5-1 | TGCGCCAGCAGCGAAGACATACACACCGGGGAGCTGTTTTTT | CASSEDIHTGELFF
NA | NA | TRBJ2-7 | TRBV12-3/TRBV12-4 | TGTGCCAGCAGGGACAAACCTTCCAGCCCTCAGTACTTC | CASRDKPSSPQYF
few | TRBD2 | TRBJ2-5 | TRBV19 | TGTGCCAGTAGTTTGGCGGGAGGAGAGACCCAGTACTTC | CASSLAGGETQYF
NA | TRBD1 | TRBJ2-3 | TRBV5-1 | TGCGCCAGCAGCTACAGGGGGGAAGGAGATACGCAGTATTTT | CASSYRGEGDTQYF
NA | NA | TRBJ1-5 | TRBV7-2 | TGTGCCAGCAGCTTCCGGGACCGCAATCAGCCCCAGCATTTT | CASSFRDRNQPQHF
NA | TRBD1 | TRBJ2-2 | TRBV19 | TGTGCCAGTAGTAGGACAGGGGAGCCCGGGGAGCTGTTTTTT | CASSRTGEPGELFF
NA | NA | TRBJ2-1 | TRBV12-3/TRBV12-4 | TGTGCCAGCGCCTCCCCTGGGAGGAATGAGCAGTTCTTC | CASASPGRNEQFF
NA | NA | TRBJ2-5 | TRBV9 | TGTGCCAGCAGCGTAGAGGACTACAAAGAGACCCAGTACTTC | CASSVEDYKETQYF
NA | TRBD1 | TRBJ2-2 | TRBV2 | TGTGCCAGCAGTGAAGGGACAGGGATCGGGGAGCTGTTTTTT | CASSEGTGIGELFF
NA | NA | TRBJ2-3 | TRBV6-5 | TGTGCCAGCAGATGGACAGTAACTAGCACAGATACGCAGTATTTT | CASRWTVTSTDTQYF
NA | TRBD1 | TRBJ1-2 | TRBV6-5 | TGTGCCAGCAGCGGACAGGGGGCCGGCTACGGCTACACCTTC | CASSGQGAGYGYTF
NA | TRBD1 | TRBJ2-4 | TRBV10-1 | TGCGCCAGCAGATCGGCGGACAGGGAGAGGATTCAGTACTTC | CASRSADRERIQYF
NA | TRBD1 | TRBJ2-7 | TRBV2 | TGTGCCAGCAGTGAGTACAGGGGAGCCTACGAGCAGTACTTC | CASSEYRGAYEQYF
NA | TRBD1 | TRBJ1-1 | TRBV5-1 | TGCGCCAGCAGCTTGGGACAGGGGGTTGAAGCTTTCTTT | CASSLGQGVEAFF
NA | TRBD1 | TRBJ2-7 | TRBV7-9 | TGTGCCAGCAGCCCAGGGACAGGGGGCGTTTTCTACGAGCAGTACTTC | CASSPGTGGVFYEQYF
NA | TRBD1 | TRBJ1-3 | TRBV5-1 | TGCGCCAGCAGCTTGTCCCCAGGGACAGGGGCTGGAAACACCATATATTTT | CASSLSPGTGAGNTIYF
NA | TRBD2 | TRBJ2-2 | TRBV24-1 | TGTGCCACCAGTGCTAGTCTAGCGGGAGGGCAGCTTTCTGGGGAGCTGTTTTTT | CATSASLAGGQLSGELFF
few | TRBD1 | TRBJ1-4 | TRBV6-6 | TGTGCCAGCAGGCAGATGACAGGGGGCGGTGAAAAACTGTTTTTT | CASRQMTGGGEKLFF
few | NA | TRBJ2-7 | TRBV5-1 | TGCGCCAGCAGCTTGGAATGGCAGGGCGGCTACGAGCAGTACTTC | CASSLEWQGGYEQYF
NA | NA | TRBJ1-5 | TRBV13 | TGTGCCAGCAGCTTAGGAGGGAGCAATCAGCCCCAGCATTTT | CASSLGGSNQPQHF
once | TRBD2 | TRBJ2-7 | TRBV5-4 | TGTGCCAGCAGCCTTGGACTAGTAGGGGCCAACGAGCAGTACTTC | CASSLGLVGANEQYF
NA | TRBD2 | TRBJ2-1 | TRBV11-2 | TGTGCCAGCAGCCAAGCGGGGGATGAGCAGTTCTTC | CASSQAGDEQFF
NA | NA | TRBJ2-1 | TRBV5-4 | TGTGCCAGCAGCTTGGGTAGGACCAGGTCGGCGGAGCAGTTCTTC | CASSLGRTRSAEQFF
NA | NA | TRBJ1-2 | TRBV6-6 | TGTGCCAGCAGTCACAACCCCAAACTCTGGGGCTACACCTTC | CASSHNPKLWGYTF
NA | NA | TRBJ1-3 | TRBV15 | TGTGCCACCAGCAGAGAGCCCACAGGGACTGGAAACACCATATATTTT | CATSREPTGTGNTIYF
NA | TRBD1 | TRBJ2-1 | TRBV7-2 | TGTGCCAGCAGCTCGCCGGGACAGGGTTACAATGAGCAGTTCTTC | CASSSPGQGYNEQFF